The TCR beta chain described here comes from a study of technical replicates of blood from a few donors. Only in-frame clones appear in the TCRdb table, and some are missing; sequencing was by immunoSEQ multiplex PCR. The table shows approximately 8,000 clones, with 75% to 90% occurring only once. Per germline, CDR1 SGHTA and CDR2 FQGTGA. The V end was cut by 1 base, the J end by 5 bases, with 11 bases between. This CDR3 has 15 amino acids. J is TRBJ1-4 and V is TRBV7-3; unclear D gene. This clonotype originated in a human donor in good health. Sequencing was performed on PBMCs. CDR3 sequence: CASSLMAGPNEKLFF. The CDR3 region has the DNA TGTGCCAGCAGCTTAATGGCAGGCCCAAATGAAAAACTGTTTTTT.